A single sample is the source of the 15 T cell receptor beta chains below, sequenced in a study of CD8 T cells in ankylosing spondylitis. TCRdb re-analysed the 5' RACE reads in MiXCR, keeping a single row per CDR3 protein. The table includes 150,000 to 200,000 distinct CDR3 sequences, roughly 31% detected once. The specimen was synovial fluid, either unsorted or a sorted T cell fraction (not recorded which). The receptor source for this set is a male donor with ankylosing spondylitis.

The chain has TRBV11-2 and TRBJ1-1; D might be TRBD1 (5 bases). The length of the CDR3 is 14 residues. From germline, CDR1 is SGHAT and CDR2 FQNNGV. Trimming left V 0 bases short and J 4 bases short, with 9 bases between. Here the CDR3 DNA reads TGTGCCAGCAGCTTAGATGGGGCGGGCACTGAAGCTTTCTTT. It specifies CASSLDGAGTEAFF.

The chain employs TRBV27 and TRBJ2-5; D is perhaps TRBD2 (7 bases). Germline lookup yields CDR1 MNHEY and CDR2 SMNVEV (reference sequence). This CDR3 has 15 amino acids. V was shortened by 6 bases and J by 5 bases, with 19 bases between the two germline ends. CDR3 residues: CASRRGEGRRETQYF. The DNA of the CDR3 is TGTGCCAGCAGGAGGGGGGAGGGCCGGAGGGAGACCCAGTACTTC.

The chain joins TRBV20-1 to TRBJ2-1, with D possibly matching TRBD2 (6 bases). This CDR3 is 15 amino acids long. The germline V gene encodes CDR1 DFQATT and CDR2 SNEGSKA (reference sequence). Between the trimmed V and J ends, which lost 5 bases and 0 bases, there was a span of 14 bases. The CDR3 DNA is TGCAGTGCTGAAGGGGACTCCCGCTCCTACAATGAGCAGTTCTTC. It yields the protein CSAEGDSRSYNEQFF.

This sequence joins TRBV29-1 and TRBJ2-3; D gene uncertain. This CDR3 has 15 amino acids. V lost 7 bases and J 0 bases, leaving 17 bases between the germline ends. Germline CDR1 SQVTM, CDR2 ANQGSEA. The CDR3 loop is CSADNGQSSTDTQYF. The CDR3, as DNA: TGCAGCGCTGATAATGGCCAGTCTAGCACAGATACGCAGTATTTT.

This clonotype was recorded many times. The genes are TRBV6-2 or TRBV6-3 and TRBJ1-5, with D hard to call. The CDR3 extends over 14 amino acids. V was shortened by 4 bases and J by 5 bases, with 12 bases between the two germline ends. The germline CDR1 and CDR2 sequences are MNHEY and SVGEGT. The CDR3 spells CASSSTSPDQPQHF. CDR3 nucleotides: TGTGCCAGCAGTTCGACATCACCCGATCAGCCCCAGCATTTT.

The table lists this clonotype with a few counts. The rearrangement links TRBV7-2 to TRBJ2-7; D remains ambiguous. The CDR3 is 14 residues long. V was pared by 5 bases and J by 3 bases, with 14 bases between. CDR1 is SGHTA and CDR2 is FQGNSA in the germline V gene. CDR3 nucleotides: TGTGCCAGCAGCCCACCAAACCCCTTCTACGAGCAGTACTTC. Translating gives CASSPPNPFYEQYF. Full variable domain (outside the CDR3, taken from reference TRBV7-2 and TRBJ2-7): GAGVSQSPSNKVTEKGKDVELRCDPISGHTALYWYRQSLGQGLEFLIYFQGNSAPDKSGLPSDRFSAERTGGSVSTLTIQRTQQEDSAVYLCASSPPNPFYEQYFGPGTRLTVT.

This clonotype was seen a few times. The chain is built from TRBV6-5 and TRBJ2-2; D is undetermined. The V end lost 0 bases, the J end lost 3 bases, and 8 bases lay between the germline ends. The CDR3 spans 15 residues. The germline V gene has CDR1 MNHEY and CDR2 SVGAGI. CDR3 sequence reads: CASSYSQVYTGELFF. The CDR3 nucleotides read TGTGCCAGCAGTTACTCCCAGGTTTACACCGGGGAGCTGTTTTTT.

This clonotype occurred many times. The chain has TRBV7-3 and TRBJ2-2; D is perhaps TRBD1 (5 bases). Trimming took 4 bases from V and 4 from J, leaving 19 bases between them. The CDR3 length is 17 residues. Germline CDR1 is SGHTA and CDR2 is FQGTGA. This chain's CDR3 is CASSSTPRGRTTGELFF. DNA of the CDR3: TGTGCCAGCAGCTCGACACCTAGGGGCCGAACCACCGGGGAGCTGTTTTTT.

This clonotype was found many times. The chain employs TRBV7-2 and TRBJ2-7, with D possibly being TRBD1 or TRBD2 (5 bases each). The germline CDR1 and CDR2 sequences are SGHTA and FQGNSA. The CDR3 consists of 13 residues. V was shortened by 5 bases and J by 7 bases, with 15 bases between the two germline ends. CDR3 sequence reads: CASSLGTLGEQYF. CDR3 nucleotides: TGTGCCAGCAGCCTCGGGACCCTCGGGGAGCAGTACTTC. Complete variable domain (other parts from reference TRBV7-2 and TRBJ2-7): GAGVSQSPSNKVTEKGKDVELRCDPISGHTALYWYRQSLGQGLEFLIYFQGNSAPDKSGLPSDRFSAERTGGSVSTLTIQRTQQEDSAVYLCASSLGTLGEQYFGPGTRLTVT.

V gene TRBV4-2 combines with J gene TRBJ2-7; TRBD2 agrees at 7 bases. Germline lookup yields CDR1 LGHNA and CDR2 YNFKEQ. V lost 1 base and J lost 0; bases outside the gene matches: 9. The length of the CDR3 is 17 residues. CDR3 nucleotide sequence: TGTGCCAGCAGCCAAGGGTTGGGGCTAGCGGACTCCTACGAGCAGTACTTC. Protein product: CASSQGLGLADSYEQYF.

The chain joins TRBV29-1 to TRBJ1-1; D perhaps matches TRBD1 (5 bases). The germline V gene encodes CDR1 SQVTM and CDR2 ANQGSEA. V gave up 7 bases and J gave up 6 bases, with 15 bases separating them. The CDR3 has 12 amino acids. As DNA, the CDR3 is TGCAGCGGACACCCCGGGGACGCTGAAGCTTTCTTT. Residues: CSGHPGDAEAFF.

This clonotype has a handful of counts. The chain recombines TRBV7-2 with TRBJ2-7; D may be TRBD1 (6 bases). This CDR3 region has 14 residues. Per the germline V gene, CDR1 is SGHTA and CDR2 is FQGNSA. V shed 6 bases and J shed 4 bases, with 16 bases lying between them. The CDR3 sequence is CASSPDRPAYEQYF. The DNA for the CDR3 is TGTGCCAGCAGTCCTGACAGGCCAGCTTACGAGCAGTACTTC.

The CDR3 loop is CASSPGTTHYSGNTIYF. CDR3 nucleotides: TGTGCCAGCAGTCCCGGGACAACTCATTACTCTGGAAACACCATATATTTT. The chain combines TRBV28 with TRBJ1-3; TRBD1 might be the D (6 bases). V was shortened by 5 bases and J by 0 bases, with 17 bases between the two germline ends. The CDR3 sequence is 17 residues long. The germline V gene encodes CDR1 MDHEN and CDR2 SYDVKM.

The V gene is TRBV7-8, the J gene TRBJ2-7, with a weak D call TRBD2 (7 bases). Germline V gene sequence: CDR1 SGHVS, CDR2 FQNEAQ. This CDR3 comprises 15 residues. Trimming took off 3 bases at V and 5 bases at J, with 17 bases between the two ends. CDR3 in amino acids: CASSFGGPLENEQYF. DNA of the CDR3: TGTGCCAGCAGCTTCGGGGGGCCATTGGAAAACGAGCAGTACTTC. Using reference TRBV7-8 and TRBJ2-7 for the parts outside the CDR3, the full variable domain is GAGVSQSPRYKVAKRGQDVALRCDPISGHVSLFWYQQALGQGPEFLTYFQNEAQLDKSGLPSDRFFAERPEGSVSTLKIQRTQQEDSAVYLCASSFGGPLENEQYFGPGTRLTVT.

This clonotype has more than one count but fewer than ten. The rearrangement joins TRBV28 to TRBJ2-7; possibly TRBD1 for D (5 bases). Looked up from germline, CDR1 is MDHEN and CDR2 is SYDVKM. V was clipped by 3 bases and J by 6 bases, with 21 bases between them. CDR3 length: 16 amino acids. The CDR3 nucleotides are TGTGCCAGCAGTTTCGGTCAGGGAAGAAGTCGAGGCGAGCAGTACTTC. Residues: CASSFGQGRSRGEQYF.